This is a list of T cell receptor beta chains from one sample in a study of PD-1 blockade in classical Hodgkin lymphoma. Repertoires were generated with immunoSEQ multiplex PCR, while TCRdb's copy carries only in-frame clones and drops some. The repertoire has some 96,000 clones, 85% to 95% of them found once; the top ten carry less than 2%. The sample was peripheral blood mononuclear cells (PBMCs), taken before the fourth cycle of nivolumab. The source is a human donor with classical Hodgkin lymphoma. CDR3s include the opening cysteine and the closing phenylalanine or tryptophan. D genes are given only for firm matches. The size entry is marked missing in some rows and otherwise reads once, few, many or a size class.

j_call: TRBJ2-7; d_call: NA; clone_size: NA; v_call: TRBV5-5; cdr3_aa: CASSLGRAPYEQYF; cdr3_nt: TGTGCCAGCAGCTTGGGCAGGGCCCCCTACGAGCAGTACTTC
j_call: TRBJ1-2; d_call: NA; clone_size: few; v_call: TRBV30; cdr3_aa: CGVGVVYGYTF; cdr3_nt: TGTGGCGTCGGCGTAGTTTATGGCTACACCTTC
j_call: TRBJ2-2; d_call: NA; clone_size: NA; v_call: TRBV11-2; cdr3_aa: CASSLGEGHTGELFF; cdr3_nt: TGTGCCAGCAGCTTAGGAGAGGGGCACACCGGGGAGCTGTTTTTT
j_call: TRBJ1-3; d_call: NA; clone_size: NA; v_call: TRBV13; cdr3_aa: CASRPGTAGNTIYF; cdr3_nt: TGTGCCAGCAGGCCCGGGACCGCTGGAAACACCATATATTTT
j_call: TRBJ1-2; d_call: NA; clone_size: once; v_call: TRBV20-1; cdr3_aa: CSARVGYGYTF; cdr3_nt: TGCAGTGCTAGAGTTGGCTATGGCTACACCTTC
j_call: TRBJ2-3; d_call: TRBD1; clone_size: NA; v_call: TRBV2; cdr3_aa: CAFPSPRGHQDTQYF; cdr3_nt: TGTGCCTTCCCCAGTCCCAGGGGGCACCAAGATACGCAGTATTTT
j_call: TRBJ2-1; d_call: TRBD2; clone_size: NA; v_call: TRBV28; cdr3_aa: CASNPHREGGNEQFF; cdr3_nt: TGTGCCAGCAATCCCCACCGGGAGGGAGGGAATGAGCAGTTCTTC
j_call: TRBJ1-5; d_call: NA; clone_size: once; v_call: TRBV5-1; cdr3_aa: CASSLESGSNQPQHF; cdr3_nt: TGCGCCAGCAGCTTGGAGTCCGGTAGCAATCAGCCCCAGCATTTT
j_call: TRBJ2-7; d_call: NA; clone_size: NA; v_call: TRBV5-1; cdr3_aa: CASSPRLLTHSYEQYF; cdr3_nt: TGCGCCAGCAGCCCCCGTCTCCTAACCCACTCCTACGAGCAGTACTTC
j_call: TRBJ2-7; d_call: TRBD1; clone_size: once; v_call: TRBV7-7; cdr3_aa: CASSPGTAPSYEQYF; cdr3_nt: TGTGCCAGCAGCCCCGGGACAGCCCCCTCCTACGAGCAGTACTTC
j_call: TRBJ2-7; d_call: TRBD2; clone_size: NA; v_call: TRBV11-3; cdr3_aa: CASSPGTSAYEQYF; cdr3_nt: TGTGCCAGCAGCCCCGGGACTAGCGCCTACGAGCAGTACTTC
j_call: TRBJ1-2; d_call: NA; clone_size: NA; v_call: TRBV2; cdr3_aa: CATSAGHPPGEGYTF; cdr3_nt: TGTGCTACAAGTGCGGGACACCCACCCGGGGAGGGCTACACCTTC
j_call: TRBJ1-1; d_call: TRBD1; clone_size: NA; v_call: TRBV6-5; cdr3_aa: CASSMDRGWNTEAFF; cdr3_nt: TGTGCCAGCAGTATGGACAGGGGCTGGAACACTGAAGCTTTCTTT
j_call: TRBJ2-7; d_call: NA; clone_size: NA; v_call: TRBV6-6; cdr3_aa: CASSPGISYEQYF; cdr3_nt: TGTGCCAGCAGCCCCGGGATCTCCTACGAGCAGTACTTC
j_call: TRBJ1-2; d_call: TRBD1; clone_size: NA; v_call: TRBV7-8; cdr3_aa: CASSFRTGKGYTF; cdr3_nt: TGTGCCAGCAGCTTTCGGACAGGGAAAGGCTACACCTTC
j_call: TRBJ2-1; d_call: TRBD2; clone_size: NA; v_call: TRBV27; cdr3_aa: CASSFLREGDNEQFF; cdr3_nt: TGTGCCAGCAGTTTCCTTCGGGAGGGGGACAATGAGCAGTTCTTC
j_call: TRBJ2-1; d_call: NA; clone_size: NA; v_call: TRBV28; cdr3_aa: CASSTMGGRSYNEQFF; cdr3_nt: TGTGCCAGCAGTACCATGGGGGGGCGGTCCTACAATGAGCAGTTCTTC
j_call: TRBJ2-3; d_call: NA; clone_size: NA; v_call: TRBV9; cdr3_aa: CASRGILALRTDTQYF; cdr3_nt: TGTGCCAGCAGAGGGATTCTAGCGCTCCGCACAGATACGCAGTATTTT
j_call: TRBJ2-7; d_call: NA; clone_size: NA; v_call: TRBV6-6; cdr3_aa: CASSSPPGRVGYEQYF; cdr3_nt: TGTGCCAGCAGTTCCCCCCCGGGAAGGGTTGGTTACGAGCAGTACTTC
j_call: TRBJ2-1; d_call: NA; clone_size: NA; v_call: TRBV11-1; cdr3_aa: CASSSLSRTVGTYNEQFF; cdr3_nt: TGTGCCAGCAGCTCTCTAAGTCGGACGGTTGGAACCTACAATGAGCAGTTCTTC